This section outlines one T cell receptor beta chain sequence together with its context. What it binds is unknown. This sample stems from a study of T cell responses to AZD1222 COVID-19 vaccine. Broader study findings: Targeting of unmutated variant regions was reportedly seen in nearly half of spike-specific TCRs.

CDR1 and CDR2 from the germline V gene are SNHLY and FYNNEI. Trimming left V 6 bases short and J 4 bases short, with 9 bases between. This CDR3 contains 12 residues. Libraries were prepared by immunoSEQ multiplex PCR; TCRdb keeps only in-frame clonotypes and omits some of them. The sample has 150,000 to 190,000 clones, approximately 87% seen once; the top ten hold just over 9%. The TCR originated in an adult who received the AZD1222 COVID-19 vaccine. The specimen was peripheral blood, collected 28 days after the second AZD1222 dose. The J gene is TRBJ2-5, the V gene TRBV2; D not resolved. The CDR3 sequence: CASRLGGETQYF. DNA of the CDR3: TGTGCCAGCAGGCTGGGTGGAGAGACCCAGTACTTC.